This TCR beta chain was recovered during a study of cytomegalovirus exposure and HLA in healthy donors. The PCR ran on 60 Vbeta and 13 Jbeta primers. Sequenced by immunoSEQ multiplex PCR; TCRdb stores in-frame clones only, minus some. Its table lists roughly 62,000 clones. The CDR3 is 11 residues long. V shed 2 bases and J shed 5 bases, with 4 bases lying between them. The TCR comes from a male donor in good health and CMV-seronegative. The J gene is TRBJ2-7, the V gene TRBV23-1; D not certain. TRBV23-1 is labeled an ORF, and its function is uncertain. The specimen was PBMCs. The CDR3 DNA is TGCGCCAGCAGTCAAGCGAACGAGCAGTACTTC. This gives the protein CASSQANEQYF.